This TCR beta chain was identified during a study of blood T cell repertoires in COVID-19. Study in general: The United States, Italy and Spain provided the acute and convalescent COVID-19 samples. PBMCs, B-cell-depleted T cells, or T cells provided the cDNA or gDNA that made up the material.

Authors' methods: Reference gene primers were amplified, and this amplification served to estimate nucleated cell counts. Sequencing used immunoSEQ multiplex PCR; TCRdb keeps in-frame clones, though not all of them. Clonal size and the V and J genes are those of that table, whereas D and trimming came from the DNA. This table holds roughly 330,000 clones, about 91% found once. Seattle enrolled patients during active infection and tracked them longitudinally. This CDR3 is built from 16 residues. The trim removed 5 bases at V and 3 bases at J, leaving 11 bases unmatched. Germline-derived CDR1 and CDR2 are SEHNR and FQNEAQ (reference sequence).

The genes are TRBV7-9 and TRBJ2-7, with 9 bases fitting TRBD2. The sequence was obtained from a young man with COVID-19, enrolled during active disease. Material: peripheral blood. CDR3 sequence reads: CASSQGAGGTNYEQYF. CDR3 coding DNA: TGTGCCAGCAGCCAAGGGGCGGGAGGGACCAACTACGAGCAGTACTTC.